The text below deals with one T cell receptor beta chain. Antigen: not known. This CDR3 region has 13 residues. V lost 5 bases and J 8 bases, leaving 15 bases between the germline ends. CDR1 is SGHVS, CDR2 FQNEAQ, per germline. This entry belongs to a study of CD4 T cells in relation to SARS-CoV-2 and coronaviruses. On the study more broadly: TCR beta CDR3s were sequenced after 10-day antigen culture of PBMCs. The HLA restriction of the shared crossreactive spike epitopes was mapped.

CD4+ T cells from unexposed donors were obtained before the COVID-19 pandemic (2011-2018). Isolation of CD4+ T cells took place after around eleven days in culture. Sequencing used immunoSEQ multiplex PCR; TCRdb keeps in-frame clones, though not all of them. The sample has 20,000 to 25,000 clones; more than 70% are singletons. This clonotype was sampled from a human donor in good health. The chain carries TRBV7-8 and TRBJ1-1, with D tentatively TRBD1 (5 bases). Sequenced input: CD4+ T cells from PBMCs, cultured in vitro. DNA for the CDR3: TGTGCCAGCAGCACCCGTGACAGAGGGGAAGCTTTCTTT. This translates into CASSTRDRGEAFF.